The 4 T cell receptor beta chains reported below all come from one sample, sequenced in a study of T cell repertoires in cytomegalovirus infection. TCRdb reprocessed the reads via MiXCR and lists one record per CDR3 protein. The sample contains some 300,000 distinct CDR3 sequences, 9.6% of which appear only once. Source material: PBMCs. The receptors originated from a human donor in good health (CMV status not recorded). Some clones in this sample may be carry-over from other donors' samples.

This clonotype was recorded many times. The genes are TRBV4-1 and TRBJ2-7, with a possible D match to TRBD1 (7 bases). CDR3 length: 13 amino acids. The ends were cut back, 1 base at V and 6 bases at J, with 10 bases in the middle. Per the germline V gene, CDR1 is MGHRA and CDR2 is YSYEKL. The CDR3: CASSQVEGAEQYF. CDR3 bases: TGCGCCAGCAGCCAAGTGGAGGGGGCCGAGCAGTACTTC.

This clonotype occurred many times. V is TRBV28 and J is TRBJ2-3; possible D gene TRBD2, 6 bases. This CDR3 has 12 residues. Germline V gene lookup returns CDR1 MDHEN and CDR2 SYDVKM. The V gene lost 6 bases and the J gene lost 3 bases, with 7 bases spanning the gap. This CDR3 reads CASRGGTDTQYF. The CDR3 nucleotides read TGTGCCAGCAGGGGAGGAACAGATACGCAGTATTTT.

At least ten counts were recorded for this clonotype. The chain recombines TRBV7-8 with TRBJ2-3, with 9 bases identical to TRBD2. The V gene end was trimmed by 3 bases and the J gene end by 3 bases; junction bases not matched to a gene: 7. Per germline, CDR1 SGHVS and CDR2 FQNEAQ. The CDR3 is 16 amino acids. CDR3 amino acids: CASSFLAGALTDTQYF. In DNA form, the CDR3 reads TGTGCCAGCAGCTTCTTAGCGGGGGCCCTAACAGATACGCAGTATTTT.

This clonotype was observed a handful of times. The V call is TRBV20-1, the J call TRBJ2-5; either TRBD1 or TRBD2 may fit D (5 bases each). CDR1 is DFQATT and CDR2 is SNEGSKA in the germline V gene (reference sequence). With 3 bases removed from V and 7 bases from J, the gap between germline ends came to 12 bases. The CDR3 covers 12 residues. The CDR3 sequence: CSARMGVGTQYF. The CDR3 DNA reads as TGCAGTGCTAGGATGGGGGTAGGGACCCAGTACTTC.